One and the same sample provided the 32 T cell receptor beta chains below, sequenced in a study of blood T cell repertoires in COVID-19. Sequenced by immunoSEQ multiplex PCR; TCRdb stores in-frame clones only, minus some. The table has 25,000 to 30,000 clones, roughly 76% seen once. Sequenced sample: peripheral blood. The receptors come from a man between 65 and 85 years old with acute or convalescent COVID-19.

The V call is TRBV10-1, the J call TRBJ2-3; the match to TRBD2 covers 7 bases. The germline gives CDR1 WNHNN, CDR2 SYGVQD (reference sequence). V lost 2 bases, J lost 3 bases, and 20 bases stayed unmatched. The length of the CDR3 is 20 residues. CDR3 amino acids: CASSERRPAGRAVFTDTQYF. Here the CDR3 DNA reads TGCGCCAGCAGTGAGCGGAGACCTGCAGGGAGGGCAGTTTTTACAGATACGCAGTATTTT.

The V gene is TRBV18, the J gene TRBJ1-6, with a weak D call TRBD1 (5 bases). Deletions cut 3 bases from V and 0 bases from J, with 9 bases between. The germline V gene has CDR1 KGHSH and CDR2 LQKENI. The length of the CDR3 is 16 residues. Here the CDR3 DNA reads TGTGCCAGCTCACCGCAGGGTAGCTCCTATAATTCACCCCTCCACTTT. This gives the protein CASSPQGSSYNSPLHF.

The V call is TRBV7-2, the J call TRBJ2-7; no clear D gene. Germline lookup yields CDR1 SGHTA and CDR2 FQGNSA. The CDR3 runs 14 residues. V was cut by 0 bases and J by 1 base, with 7 bases left in between. The CDR3 nucleotides read TGTGCCAGCAGCTTAGCTTCGGAGTCCTACGAGCAGTACTTC. Translated, it gives CASSLASESYEQYF.

This clone was seen more than once but under ten times. The V gene is TRBV20-1, the J gene TRBJ1-1; D is unresolved. The V gene's germline CDR1 is DFQATT and CDR2 SNEGSKA (reference sequence). Trimming cost V 5 bases and J 8 bases, with 12 bases left between them. This CDR3 region has 11 residues. CDR3: CSAPRGQEAFF. Written as DNA, the CDR3 is TGCAGTGCTCCCCGCGGGCAGGAAGCTTTCTTT.

This clone was observed a handful of times. The rearrangement joins TRBV5-5 to TRBJ2-1; TRBD1 is a possible D gene (7 bases). Trimming took off 6 bases at V and 3 bases at J, with 16 bases between the two ends. Germline CDR1 reads SGHKS; CDR2 reads YYEKEE (reference sequence). This CDR3 spans 15 amino acids. The CDR3 DNA reads TGTGCCAGCACCCCGGGAGACAGGGACTACAATGAGCAGTTCTTC. This gives the protein CASTPGDRDYNEQFF.

V is TRBV10-2 and J is TRBJ1-1; possible D gene TRBD1, 5 bases. V was cut by 3 bases and J by 7 bases, with 15 bases left in between. Germline V CDR1 and CDR2: WSHSY, SAAADI. This CDR3 is 14 amino acids long. The CDR3 coding sequence is TGCGCCAGCAGTGATGGGGGGAACGACAGTGAAGCTTTCTTT. It specifies CASSDGGNDSEAFF.

This chain joins TRBV7-9 and TRBJ2-3; 7 positions agree with TRBD2. Germline-derived CDR1 and CDR2 are SEHNR and FQNEAQ (reference sequence). J gave up 10 bases and V 1 base, and 5 bases lay outside the gene matches. The CDR3 is 13 residues long. The CDR3 loop reads CASSLGAGSPQYF. Here the CDR3 DNA reads TGTGCCAGCAGCTTAGGAGCGGGGTCGCCGCAGTATTTT.

This chain joins TRBV28 and TRBJ1-2, with D unresolved. CDR3 size: 13 residues. Trimming left V 2 bases short and J 5 bases short, with 9 bases between. CDR1 and CDR2 from the germline V gene are MDHEN and SYDVKM. As DNA, the CDR3 is TGTGCCAGCAGTTTAGGCAGGAGGTATGGCTACACCTTC. Its protein is CASSLGRRYGYTF.

V is TRBV7-3 and J is TRBJ2-3; TRBD2 might be the D (6 bases). The CDR3 has 15 residues. The V gene's germline CDR1 is SGHTA and CDR2 FQGTGA. V dropped 5 bases and J dropped 4 bases, with 16 bases sitting between them. The chain's CDR3 is CASSDPWGDSDTQYF. The CDR3 DNA reads TGTGCCAGCAGCGATCCGTGGGGGGATTCAGATACGCAGTATTTT. Supplemented by reference TRBV7-3 and TRBJ2-3, the full variable domain reads GAGVSQTPSNKVTEKGKYVELRCDPISGHTALYWYRQSLGQGPEFLIYFQGTGAADDSGLPNDRFFAVRPEGSVSTLKIQRTERGDSAVYLCASSDPWGDSDTQYFGPGTRLTVL.

This chain joins TRBV5-1 and TRBJ1-6, with 11 bases fitting TRBD1. The J segment lost 9 bases and the V segment lost 4 bases, leaving 12 bases of the junction unmatched. Germline lookup yields CDR1 SGHRS and CDR2 YFSETQ. There are 17 residues in the CDR3. The CDR3 here is CASSPQRDRGLISPLHF. In DNA, the CDR3 is TGCGCCAGCAGCCCCCAACGGGACAGGGGGTTAATTTCACCCCTCCACTTT.

In its sample, this clone was seen once. V gene TRBV5-1 combines with J gene TRBJ1-2; weak D call: TRBD1 (6 bases). Germline lookup yields CDR1 SGHRS and CDR2 YFSETQ. V was pared by 0 bases and J by 7 bases, with 10 bases between. This CDR3 is 13 amino acids long. The CDR3 sequence is CASSLAGEGGYTF. In DNA, the CDR3 is TGCGCCAGCAGCTTGGCAGGGGAGGGTGGCTACACCTTC.

V is TRBV4-2 and J is TRBJ2-3, with unresolved D. Per germline, CDR1 LGHNA and CDR2 YNFKEQ. The CDR3 extends over 19 amino acids. Trimming cost V 1 base and J 2 bases, with 22 bases left between them. The CDR3 sequence: CASSQVTSVNLVYTDTQYF. The CDR3 coding sequence is TGTGCCAGCAGCCAAGTTACCAGCGTTAATCTAGTTTACACAGATACGCAGTATTTT.

V and J are TRBV19 and TRBJ2-2, with D maybe TRBD2 (5 bases). CDR1 and CDR2 (germline): LNHDA, SQIVND (reference sequence). V gave up 5 bases and J gave up 1 base, with 14 bases separating them. The CDR3 contains 16 residues. In DNA, the CDR3 is TGTGCCAGTAGTTGGGCCCGGGGATTGAACACCGGGGAGCTGTTTTTT. This encodes CASSWARGLNTGELFF.

The V gene is TRBV19, the J gene TRBJ2-3; 8 positions agree with TRBD2. This CDR3 is 16 amino acids long. Germline V gene data show CDR1 as LNHDA and CDR2 as SQIVND (reference sequence). The J segment lost 3 bases and the V segment lost 5 bases, leaving 10 bases of the junction unmatched. CDR3 sequence reads: CASSPRLARTTDTQYF. The CDR3 bases are TGTGCCAGTAGTCCCAGACTAGCGAGGACGACAGATACGCAGTATTTT.

The chain has TRBV3-1 (or the pseudogene TRBV3-2) and TRBJ1-6; D remains unclear. This CDR3 has 14 residues. Trimming shortened V by 3 bases and J by 0 bases, and 3 bases separated the two germline ends. Germline V gene data show CDR1 as LGHDT and CDR2 as YNNKEL (reference sequence). CDR3 residues: CASSQSSYNSPLHF. CDR3 DNA: TGTGCCAGCAGCCAGAGCTCCTATAATTCACCCCTCCACTTT.

The CDR3 nucleotides read TGTGCCAGCAGTGCCTACGGACTAGCGGGAGGAGAGACCCAGTACTTC. It is translated as CASSAYGLAGGETQYF. The rearrangement links TRBV9 to TRBJ2-5; 14 bases agree with TRBD2. This CDR3 is 16 amino acids long. The germline V gene encodes CDR1 SGDLS and CDR2 YYNGEE. V dropped 5 bases and J dropped 4; count of bases not matched to a gene: 7.

The chain couples TRBV9 to TRBJ2-5; 10 nucleotides agree with TRBD2. Germline V gene data show CDR1 as SGDLS and CDR2 as YYNGEE. V was pared by 0 bases and J by 2 bases, with 4 bases of the junction left unmatched. The CDR3 length is 16 residues. The CDR3 here is CASSVVPSGGQETQYF. The CDR3 DNA reads TGTGCCAGCAGCGTAGTTCCTAGCGGGGGTCAAGAGACCCAGTACTTC.

The chain is built from TRBV5-4 and TRBJ1-2, with 7 bases lining up with TRBD1. Germline CDR1 SGHNT, CDR2 YYREEE (reference sequence). The trim removed 4 bases at V and 7 bases at J, leaving 7 bases unmatched. This CDR3 has 13 residues. As DNA, the CDR3 is TGTGCCAGCAGCCTGGAGACAGGGATTGGCTACACCTTC. Translation gives CASSLETGIGYTF.

This chain connects TRBV11-2 to TRBJ2-1, with 8 bases matching TRBD2. From germline, CDR1 is SGHAT and CDR2 FQNNGV. The CDR3 has 17 residues. With V trimmed by 2 bases and J by 4 bases, 10 bases remained unmatched. As DNA, the CDR3 is TGTGCCAGCAGCTTAATAATAACGGGAGGGGGTTACAATGAGCAGTTCTTC. This codes for CASSLIITGGGYNEQFF.

This chain links TRBV24-1 with TRBJ2-1, with 10 bases matching TRBD2. The J segment lost 5 bases and the V segment lost 12 bases, leaving 15 bases of the junction unmatched. CDR1 is KGHDR, CDR2 SFDVKD, per germline. The length of the CDR3 is 16 residues. CDR3 in amino acids: CASRGKGLAGDNEQFF. In DNA form, the CDR3 reads TGTGCCTCCCGTGGTAAAGGGCTAGCGGGAGACAATGAGCAGTTCTTC.

The chain employs TRBV4-3 and TRBJ1-4; TRBD1 matches 9 bases. Trimming cost V 4 bases and J 7 bases; bases outside gene matches: 7. The CDR3 spans 15 residues. Germline CDR1 reads LGHNA; CDR2 reads YSLEER. DNA of the CDR3: TGCGCCAGCAGCCCTCGGGACAGGGAGTCTGAAAAACTGTTTTTT. Its protein product is CASSPRDRESEKLFF.

This clone showed up just a few times. This chain links TRBV28 with TRBJ1-1; no reliable D call. CDR1 is MDHEN, CDR2 SYDVKM, per germline. The V end was cut by 2 bases, the J end by 1 base, with 8 bases between. CDR3 size: 14 residues. CDR3 DNA: TGTGCCAGCAGTTTAATAGCCGGGAACACTGAAGCTTTCTTT. It encodes CASSLIAGNTEAFF.

V usage is TRBV19 and J usage is TRBJ1-2; TRBD1 is a possible D gene (6 bases). The germline V gene has CDR1 LNHDA and CDR2 SQIVND (reference sequence). V was clipped by 7 bases and J by 6 bases, with 24 bases between them. CDR3 length equals 16 residues. For the CDR3, the DNA is TGTGCCAGTATTAGCTCCGGGCTACAGGGTCCAAATGGCTACACCTTC. Protein sequence: CASISSGLQGPNGYTF.

The chain is built from TRBV30 and TRBJ1-5; TRBD1 is a possible D gene (6 bases). The CDR3 length is 15 residues. Deletions cut 2 bases from V and 4 bases from J, with 15 bases between. The germline V gene encodes CDR1 GTSNPN and CDR2 SVGIG (reference sequence). CDR3 amino acids: CAWSYPTGANQPQHF. CDR3 nucleotides: TGTGCCTGGAGTTACCCGACAGGCGCTAATCAGCCCCAGCATTTT. The entire variable domain, with the rest obtained from reference TRBV30 and TRBJ1-5, is as follows: SQTIHQWPATLVQPVGSPLSLECTVEGTSNPNLYWYRQAAGRGLQLLFYSVGIGQISSEVPQNLSASRPQDRQFILSSKKLLLSDSGFYLCAWSYPTGANQPQHFGDGTRLSIL.

This CDR3 reads CASSSQFGGQETQYF. In nucleotides, the CDR3 is TGTGCCAGCAGCTCTCAGTTCGGCGGCCAAGAGACCCAGTACTTC. The gene calls are TRBV7-7 and TRBJ2-5; D is ambiguous. Germline V CDR1 and CDR2: SSHAT, FNYEAQ (reference sequence). The CDR3 has 15 amino acids. V lost 4 bases and J lost 1, with 13 bases in between.

The chain carries TRBV28 and TRBJ1-6; D possibly corresponds to TRBD1 (5 bases). Germline loops: CDR1 MDHEN, CDR2 SYDVKM. The CDR3 is 15 residues long. The ends were cut back, 6 bases at V and 4 bases at J, with 13 bases in the middle. CDR3 amino acids: CASRPGTSYNSPLHF. In DNA form, the CDR3 reads TGTGCCAGCAGGCCCGGGACTTCGTATAATTCACCCCTCCACTTT.

This clone was counted between two and nine times. This chain links TRBV29-1 with TRBJ2-1, with D uncertain. Germline values: CDR1 SQVTM, CDR2 ANQGSEA. The CDR3 consists of 11 residues. Deletions cut 8 bases from V and 7 bases from J, with 12 bases between. As DNA, the CDR3 is TGCAGCCTCCGTTGGGCTAATGAGCAGTTCTTC. It yields the protein CSLRWANEQFF.

This clone was seen repeatedly, ten times or more. V gene TRBV19 combines with J gene TRBJ1-1; 8 bases are shared with TRBD1. Germline loops: CDR1 LNHDA, CDR2 SQIVND (reference sequence). This CDR3 region has 14 residues. The V segment lost 8 bases and the J segment 6 bases; nucleotides outside the gene matches: 11. Here the CDR3 reads CASWDRRTRAEAFF. In nucleotides, the CDR3 is TGTGCCAGTTGGGACAGGAGGACCCGGGCTGAAGCTTTCTTT.

This clone was detected once. The genes are TRBV11-3 and TRBJ2-5, with TRBD2 matching 10 bases. V gave up 5 bases and J gave up 5 bases; unmatched junction bases: 8. Germline V gives CDR1 SGHNT, CDR2 YENEEA. There are 15 residues in the CDR3. The CDR3 nucleotides are TGTGCCAGCAGCCAAGGGACTAGCGATGGGGAGACCCAGTACTTC. Its protein product is CASSQGTSDGETQYF.

The table lists this clone with a count of one. This chain connects TRBV5-1 to TRBJ2-1, with 11 bases matching TRBD2. V lost 4 bases and J lost 4; bases outside the gene matches: 4. There are 15 residues in the CDR3. Germline V CDR1 and CDR2: SGHRS, YFSETQ. CDR3 sequence (DNA): TGCGCCAGCAGCCTCGGGACTAGCGGTTACAATGAGCAGTTCTTC. It encodes CASSLGTSGYNEQFF.

The chain recombines TRBV7-9 with TRBJ1-5; a weak D match, TRBD1 (5 bases). The CDR3 totals 15 residues. CDR1 and CDR2 from the germline V gene are SEHNR and FQNEAQ (reference sequence). Trimming pared 5 bases from V and 0 bases from J, leaving 11 bases between. The CDR3: CASSASGGSNQPQHF. The CDR3 DNA sequence: TGTGCCAGCAGCGCGTCGGGGGGTAGCAATCAGCCCCAGCATTTT.

The CDR3 nucleotides are TGTGCCAGCACCCTTAGTGGGAGCTCTGGAAACACCATATATTTT. This gives the protein CASTLSGSSGNTIYF. J is TRBJ1-3 and V is TRBV7-9, with D unresolved. V was shortened by 7 bases and J by 0 bases, with 13 bases between the two germline ends. This CDR3 comprises 15 residues. Germline-derived CDR1 and CDR2 are SEHNR and FQNEAQ (reference sequence).